Presented here are 32 T cell receptor beta chains from one specimen sequenced in a study of response to subunit inactivated influenza vaccine. Each CDR3 protein gets one entry after TCRdb re-called the RT-PCR reads with MiXCR. The profile shows roughly 700,000 distinct CDR3 sequences, roughly 14% of them singletons. The starting material was PBMCs from blood, obtained roughly 15 days before vaccination. The source is a man aged 45 to 65 who received an inactivated influenza vaccine.

This clonotype was counted only a few times. J is TRBJ2-1 and V is TRBV20-1, with TRBD2 matching 7 bases. V gave up 5 bases and J gave up 1 base; unmatched junction bases: 5. CDR1 is DFQATT and CDR2 is SNEGSKA in the germline V gene (reference sequence). The CDR3 has 14 residues. CDR3 in DNA: TGCAGTGCTGGCGGGGAGGGGTCCTACAATGAGCAGTTCTTC. It codes for CSAGGEGSYNEQFF.

Only a few counts were recorded for this clonotype. The chain combines TRBV4-3 with TRBJ2-7, with D possibly TRBD1 on 6 matching bases. Germline V CDR1 and CDR2: LGHNA, YSLEER. The V end lost 2 bases, the J end lost 2 bases, and 16 bases lay between the germline ends. This CDR3 spans 16 amino acids. The DNA of the CDR3 is TGCGCCAGCAGCCAATACCCGGGACAATACCCCTACGAGCAGTACTTC. As protein: CASSQYPGQYPYEQYF.

This clonotype was found many times. V usage is TRBV5-1 and J usage is TRBJ2-3; 13 nucleotides line up with TRBD2. The CDR3 totals 16 residues. Per the germline V gene, CDR1 is SGHRS and CDR2 is YFSETQ. Losses at the gene ends were 5 bases for V and 2 bases for J; bases not matched to a gene: 5. CDR3 sequence reads: CASSRGTSGVTDTQYF. CDR3 DNA sequence: TGCGCCAGCAGTAGGGGGACTAGCGGGGTCACAGATACGCAGTATTTT.

This clonotype was counted a few times. The chain employs TRBV20-1 and TRBJ1-6; D is ambiguous. V was trimmed by 8 bases and J by 0 bases, leaving 11 bases between them. Per germline, CDR1 DFQATT and CDR2 SNEGSKA (reference sequence). The CDR3 extends over 14 amino acids. CDR3 in amino acids: CSKGLVSYNSPLHF. CDR3 nucleotide sequence: TGCAGTAAGGGTCTTGTCTCCTATAATTCACCCCTCCACTTT.

V usage is TRBV10-3 and J usage is TRBJ2-1; 7 bases align to TRBD2. Germline V CDR1 and CDR2: ENHRY, SYGVKD. This CDR3 region has 15 residues. V lost 6 bases to trimming and J lost 2 bases; unmatched junction nucleotides: 7. The DNA of the CDR3 is TGTGCCATCAGGTCCGGGGGGTTAACCTACAATGAGCAGTTCTTC. This sequence encodes CAIRSGGLTYNEQFF.

The chain couples TRBV9 to TRBJ2-5; no clear D gene. V was cut by 0 bases and J by 4 bases, with 10 bases left in between. The CDR3 consists of 14 residues. Germline V lookup: CDR1 SGDLS, CDR2 YYNGEE. The CDR3 protein is CASSVVPGSETQYF. The CDR3 DNA sequence: TGTGCCAGCAGCGTAGTTCCAGGATCAGAGACCCAGTACTTC.

The chain has TRBV7-2 and TRBJ2-5; D unclear. V was shortened by 1 base and J by 5 bases, with 11 bases between the two germline ends. The germline gives CDR1 SGHTA, CDR2 FQGNSA. CDR3 length: 14 amino acids. The CDR3 nucleotides are TGTGCCAGCAGCTTAGTTACCCAGTCGGAGACCCAGTACTTC. This translates into CASSLVTQSETQYF.

This clonotype was detected ten times or more. Here the CDR3 DNA reads TGTGCCAGCAGCTTAATAGCGGGAGGGGGGGAGACCCAGTACTTC. The encoded protein is CASSLIAGGGETQYF. The chain employs TRBV7-2 and TRBJ2-5; 11 bases are shared with TRBD2. CDR1 is SGHTA, CDR2 FQGNSA, per germline. This CDR3 spans 15 amino acids. V lost 2 bases to trimming and J lost 5 bases; unmatched junction nucleotides: 4.

V usage is TRBV7-8 and J usage is TRBJ1-1, with TRBD1 matching over 7 bases. V was clipped by 0 bases and J by 5 bases; unmatched bases: 6. Per the germline V gene, CDR1 is SGHVS and CDR2 is FQNEAQ. The CDR3 length is 15 residues. CDR3 DNA: TGTGCCAGCAGCTTAGCAGGGGGCTTTTGGACTGAAGCTTTCTTT. Translated, it gives CASSLAGGFWTEAFF.

This clonotype was recorded at least ten times. This chain connects TRBV9 to TRBJ2-2, with D tentatively TRBD2 (5 bases). V dropped 2 bases and J dropped 2 bases, with 10 bases sitting between them. CDR1 and CDR2 from the germline V gene are SGDLS and YYNGEE. CDR3 length: 15 amino acids. The CDR3 nucleotides read TGTGCCAGCAGCGTTGGGCTAGCTAACACCGGGGAGCTGTTTTTT. As protein: CASSVGLANTGELFF. Variable domain in full (rest from reference TRBV9 and TRBJ2-2): DSGVTQTPKHLITATGQRVTLRCSPRSGDLSVYWYQQSLDQGLQFLIQYYNGEERAKGNILERFSAQQFPDLHSELNLSSLELGDSALYFCASSVGLANTGELFFGEGSRLTVL.

This clonotype has a handful of counts. The chain links TRBV5-4 to TRBJ1-2; 8 positions agree with TRBD1. The germline V gene encodes CDR1 SGHNT and CDR2 YYREEE (reference sequence). The CDR3 has 13 residues. J lost 8 bases, V lost 4 bases, and 7 bases had no gene match. In DNA, the CDR3 is TGTGCCAGCAGCGCGGACAGGGTAAGAGGCTACACCTTC. It is translated as CASSADRVRGYTF.

The chain employs TRBV5-1 and TRBJ2-1; 7 bases match TRBD1. The CDR3 runs 17 residues. Germline V gene sequence: CDR1 SGHRS, CDR2 YFSETQ. J gave up 4 bases and V 0 bases, and 10 bases lay outside the gene matches. CDR3 region: CASSLGGTVKGYNEQFF. DNA of the CDR3: TGCGCCAGCAGCTTGGGGGGGACAGTCAAGGGTTACAATGAGCAGTTCTTC.

As to this clonotype: This may arise from a read error, as a much more abundant clone is one base away. The rearrangement joins TRBV7-2 to TRBJ1-4; 7 positions agree with TRBD1. V lost 7 bases and J lost 8; bases outside the gene matches: 13. The germline gives CDR1 SGHTA, CDR2 FQGNSA. The CDR3 totals 15 residues. The CDR3 bases are TGTGCCAGCAACCCCCTGACAGGGAGAGACGAAAAACTGTTTTTT. This translates into CASNPLTGRDEKLFF. Full variable domain (rest looked up from reference TRBV7-2 and TRBJ1-4): GAGVSQSPSNKVTEKGKDVELRCDPISGHTALYWYRQSLGQGLEFLIYFQGNSAPDKSGLPSDRFSAERTGGSVSTLTIQRTQQEDSAVYLCASNPLTGRDEKLFFGSGTQLSVL.

V gene TRBV20-1 combines with J gene TRBJ2-7, with 11 bases fitting TRBD2. Looked up from germline, CDR1 is DFQATT and CDR2 is SNEGSKA (reference sequence). Germline trimming cut 3 bases from V and 6 bases from J; bases unmatched to any gene: 7. This CDR3 is built from 14 residues. CDR3 DNA sequence: TGCAGTGCTAGCCCAACTAGCGGGAGTGCCGAGCAGTACTTC. Translation: CSASPTSGSAEQYF.

The rearrangement uses TRBV7-2 and TRBJ2-3, with D perhaps TRBD2 (5 bases). Germline V gene lookup returns CDR1 SGHTA and CDR2 FQGNSA. V lost 7 bases and J lost 2, with 16 bases in between. The CDR3 totals 15 residues. CDR3 sequence: CASTPDGGPTDTQYF. CDR3 nucleotides: TGTGCCAGCACCCCGGACGGAGGCCCCACAGATACGCAGTATTTT.

There are a few counts of this clonotype. This chain connects TRBV7-2 to TRBJ2-3; D is undetermined. V shed 5 bases and J shed 4 bases, with 10 bases lying between them. Looked up from germline, CDR1 is SGHTA and CDR2 is FQGNSA. The CDR3 has 13 amino acids. The CDR3 region is CASSPNPADTQYF. The CDR3 DNA reads as TGTGCCAGCAGCCCAAATCCAGCAGATACGCAGTATTTT.

This clonotype was seen ten or more times. The CDR3 spells CASSLALAGGRVTGELFF. In nucleotides, the CDR3 is TGTGCCAGCAGTTTAGCCCTAGCGGGGGGGCGTGTCACCGGGGAGCTGTTTTTT. The rearrangement links TRBV27 to TRBJ2-2, with 12 bases that match TRBD2. The CDR3 length is 18 residues. CDR1 MNHEY and CDR2 SMNVEV come from the germline V gene (reference sequence). V lost 2 bases to trimming and J lost 4 bases; unmatched junction nucleotides: 8.

The table lists this clonotype with a few counts. The rearrangement joins TRBV20-1 to TRBJ1-1; 7 bases line up with TRBD1. Per germline, CDR1 DFQATT and CDR2 SNEGSKA (reference sequence). The CDR3 length is 14 residues. V dropped 5 bases and J dropped 5; count of bases not matched to a gene: 11. As DNA, the CDR3 is TGCAGTGCTCCTGGACGACAGGGTTTGACTGAAGCTTTCTTT. The encoded protein is CSAPGRQGLTEAFF.

This clonotype has a handful of counts. CDR3 DNA sequence: TGTGCCAGCAGCTTAGCTTTATCAGGGCAGCAGTACTTC. It encodes CASSLALSGQQYF. This chain links TRBV7-9 with TRBJ2-7, with D perhaps TRBD1 (5 bases). The V end lost 0 bases, the J end lost 8 bases, and 11 bases lay between the germline ends. The CDR3 has 13 amino acids. Germline values: CDR1 SEHNR, CDR2 FQNEAQ (reference sequence).

This chain joins TRBV29-1 and TRBJ2-4, with unresolved D. The V end was cut by 3 bases, the J end by 1 base, with 19 bases between. The CDR3 loop spans 17 amino acids. Germline V gives CDR1 SQVTM, CDR2 ANQGSEA. This CDR3 reads CSVEEEARNLAKNIQYF. The CDR3, as DNA: TGCAGCGTTGAGGAAGAGGCACGGAATTTGGCCAAAAACATTCAGTACTTC.

The V call is TRBV6-1, the J call TRBJ1-1, with D possibly matching TRBD1 (6 bases). The CDR3 extends over 14 amino acids. The V and J ends lost 3 bases and 5 bases respectively, with 13 bases between them. Looked up from germline, CDR1 is MNHNS and CDR2 is SASEGT. The CDR3 sequence is CASSEFTGRTEAFF. In DNA, the CDR3 is TGTGCCAGCAGTGAGTTCACAGGGAGAACTGAAGCTTTCTTT.

This clonotype was seen only a few times. This chain joins TRBV18 and TRBJ1-2; D is uncertain. Germline V lookup: CDR1 KGHSH, CDR2 LQKENI. CDR3 length: 14 residues. V lost 3 bases to trimming and J lost 4 bases, with 12 bases between them. The CDR3 DNA is TGTGCCAGCTCACCGGAGGGAATCAGCTATGGCTACACCTTC. It yields the protein CASSPEGISYGYTF.

The rearrangement joins TRBV18 to TRBJ1-1; possible D gene TRBD1, 6 bases. The CDR3 is 14 amino acids. Germline V gives CDR1 KGHSH, CDR2 LQKENI. Trimming pared 1 base from V and 4 bases from J, leaving 10 bases between. CDR3 amino acids: CASSPRDIATEAFF. The DNA of the CDR3 is TGTGCCAGCTCACCACGGGACATCGCCACTGAAGCTTTCTTT.

This chain links TRBV7-2 with TRBJ1-5; D is perhaps TRBD1 (5 bases). CDR1 and CDR2 from the germline V gene are SGHTA and FQGNSA. V dropped 1 base and J dropped 5 bases, with 15 bases sitting between them. The CDR3 totals 16 residues. This CDR3 reads CASSLGLAGSHQPQHF. The CDR3 region has the DNA TGTGCCAGCAGCTTAGGTTTGGCAGGGTCTCATCAGCCCCAGCATTTT.

The chain uses TRBV7-9 and TRBJ2-1; D remains ambiguous. This CDR3 comprises 15 residues. Trimming left V 10 bases short and J 0 bases short, with 16 bases between. In germline, CDR1 is SEHNR, CDR2 FQNEAQ (reference sequence). CDR3 sequence reads: CATQSRASSYNEQFF. The CDR3 DNA reads as TGTGCCACCCAAAGCCGGGCTAGCTCCTACAATGAGCAGTTCTTC.

There are a few counts of this clonotype. CDR3 amino acids: CASSQDWGRRYEQYF. The CDR3 nucleotides are TGTGCCAGCAGCCAAGATTGGGGCAGGCGCTACGAGCAGTACTTC. The rearrangement links TRBV4-2 to TRBJ2-7, with a tentative D call TRBD1 (5 bases). The CDR3 length is 15 residues. Trimming cost V 0 bases and J 3 bases, with 12 bases left between them. CDR1 is LGHNA and CDR2 is YNFKEQ in the germline V gene.

This clonotype came up many times. The chain couples TRBV29-1 to TRBJ2-7; 13 nucleotides align to TRBD2. The germline gives CDR1 SQVTM, CDR2 ANQGSEA. V lost 0 bases and J lost 4; bases outside the gene matches: 6. This CDR3 has 16 residues. CDR3 bases: TGCAGCGTTGAAGAGGGGACTAGCGGGATGAGGTACGAGCAGTACTTC. Its protein is CSVEEGTSGMRYEQYF.

V and J are TRBV28 and TRBJ1-1; 9 positions match TRBD1. CDR1 is MDHEN, CDR2 SYDVKM, per germline. CDR3 length equals 14 residues. Trimming cost V 7 bases and J 7 bases; bases outside gene matches: 10. The CDR3 loop is CASTSGGQGNEAFF. The CDR3, as DNA: TGTGCCAGCACAAGCGGGGGACAGGGTAATGAAGCTTTCTTT.

This clonotype has a handful of counts. The V and J genes are TRBV12-3 or TRBV12-4 and TRBJ2-3, with a weak D call TRBD1 (6 bases). V was cut by 6 bases and J by 4 bases, with 14 bases left in between. The CDR3 has 14 residues. Here the CDR3 reads CASRRTATADTQYF. In DNA, the CDR3 is TGTGCCAGCAGAAGGACAGCCACAGCAGATACGCAGTATTTT.

This clonotype has a handful of counts. The chain recombines TRBV15 with TRBJ1-2; no clear D. This CDR3 is 15 amino acids long. Germline CDR1 is LNHNV and CDR2 is YYDKDF (reference sequence). V was cut by 3 bases and J by 0 bases, with 11 bases left in between. The CDR3 loop reads CATSSPWTANYGYTF. CDR3 coding DNA: TGTGCCACCAGCAGCCCTTGGACCGCTAACTATGGCTACACCTTC.

This clonotype was detected only a few times. This chain connects TRBV28 to TRBJ1-2, with D maybe TRBD1 (5 bases). CDR1 is MDHEN and CDR2 is SYDVKM in the germline V gene. The V gene lost 3 bases and the J gene lost 8 bases, with 10 bases spanning the gap. The CDR3 is made up of 12 amino acids. DNA for the CDR3: TGTGCCAGCAGTTTTAGCGGGGCGGGCTACACCTTC. It yields the protein CASSFSGAGYTF.

Only a few counts were recorded for this clonotype. The CDR3 here is CASSDRGRQNTEAFF. In DNA form, the CDR3 reads TGTGCCAGCAGTGATCGAGGGCGGCAGAACACTGAAGCTTTCTTT. The rearrangement uses TRBV2 and TRBJ1-1; the D is unclear. The germline CDR1 and CDR2 sequences are SNHLY and FYNNEI. V was cut by 3 bases and J by 1 base, with 12 bases left in between. CDR3 length: 15 amino acids.